This T cell receptor beta chain was identified in a study of cytomegalovirus exposure and HLA in healthy donors (dated by TCRdb to about 2017). About the full investigation: An earlier analysis of a few hundred of the donors reported about 260 Gb of sequence data and 117 million unique TCR beta sequences obtained from roughly 180 million T cells. An early release that covered about 600 HLA-typed donors contained about 300 gigabases of sequencing data and 75 million to 100 million unique TCR sequences. Of the 300 to 450 genotyped donors, roughly 85% fell in the genetic ancestry cluster associated with self-reported Caucasian donors. The aim of the study was to test whether cataloging public T cell receptors could identify signatures of past pathogen exposure. The study profiled the T cell repertoires of under 700 subjects by immunosequencing and related them to cytomegalovirus serostatus. A separate validation cohort of roughly 120 different subjects was used in addition to the 666-subject first cohort. To predict cytomegalovirus infection status, the study combined high-throughput TCR immunosequencing, statistical association of individual TCRs with disease status, and machine learning. A later analysis re-examined previously published TCR beta repertoires from 600 to 700 donors and added high-resolution HLA genotyping to investigate patterns of TCR occurrence. The later analysis used no new phenotypic data to find candidate immune exposures, relying instead on TCR beta sequences and their occurrence across donors. To decide whether each TCR beta V gene segment behaved as functional or pseudogenic, an earlier analysis of some 570 of the donors relied on high-throughput TCR beta sequencing. Donor age, sex, ethnicity and CMV serostatus were collected together with the repertoire data. Genome-wide SNP genotypes for about 65% of the roughly 670 donors were used in a later genetic analysis, which treated that subset as a discovery cohort. Every repertoire in the discovery cohort had been generated on one and the same sequencing platform. Class I and class II HLA loci were covered by the typing at four-digit resolution. The number of donors typed differed by locus, with roughly 620-630 for A, B, C, DRB1 and DQB1, roughly 520 for DQA1, approximately 570 for DPA1, and 400 to 490 for DPB1. Because of strong linkage in the cohort, a handful of DR-DQ haplotypes were treated as single units for association and clustering. Among about 360 genotyped donors of the cohort, an average of about 240,000 unique TCR beta nucleotide sequences were sequenced per donor, roughly 18% of them non-productive.

The cohort comprised more than 550 healthy bone marrow donors. All cohort members were sampled while nominally healthy, although unrecorded immune exposures were likely present. The donor was CMV seronegative and belonged to the group of 350 to 400 seronegative cohort members. A peripheral blood sample was provided by each donor, and peripheral blood mononuclear cells were used for TCR beta sequencing. Genomic DNA extraction from the blood cell samples was performed with the Qiagen DNeasy Blood Extraction Kit. The CDR3 measures 16 amino acids from cysteine to phenylalanine. This entry keeps only the CDR3 DNA: 48 bases, framed from base 1. Unmatched junction bases come to 9, with V trimmed by 5 bases and J by 0 bases. The germline V gene encodes CDR1 SGHTA and CDR2 FQGNSA. Results the study describes overall, beyond this receptor: In a later analysis, TCR association rates were found to vary across HLA loci, with the most associated TCRs seen for DRB1 alleles and the fewest for HLA-C alleles. In a later genetic analysis, a missense DCLRE1C variant was associated with V-gene and J-gene trimming of TCR beta chains, and the association was replicated in an independent cohort. In a later analysis, some 18,000 TCR beta sequences were associated with specific HLA alleles at a false discovery rate of 0.05. Presence/absence analyses assumed roughly uniform sequencing depth across donors, an assumption that may not hold. Across donors, most TCR sequences were observed very rarely, whereas some public TCRs were present in many individuals. The 87-base-pair reads could not distinguish some IMGT-functional V segments, including TRBV6-2 and TRBV6-3, so those segments were excluded. This cohort had only TCR beta chains sequenced, and the lack of alpha or paired-chain data limited which features could be detected. Cytomegalovirus status was reported to be diagnosed by the classifier with high specificity and sensitivity in both the original and validation cohorts. The study gave a list of about 170 TCR beta chains associated with cytomegalovirus. A group of highly shared sequence variants was considered likely to be a technical artifact of the sequencing pipeline. A further reported finding was that TCR beta sequences accurately predicted the HLA-A and HLA-B alleles for most subjects in the first cohort. The authors suggested that the approach could potentially be extended to other disease states and immunological phenotypes. When HLA alleles, especially DR and DQ, strongly co-occurred, TCR associations were difficult to assign to individual alleles. Several of the top co-occurrence clusters appeared to be linked to parvovirus B19, influenza, CMV and Epstein-Barr virus, according to a later analysis. Immune exposure information for the cohort was limited to CMV serostatus. Over 15 rarely observed V segments, including chromosome 9 orphons, were excluded from the earlier analysis of approximately 500 of the donors because counts were too low. Broadly in line with IMGT annotations, most TCR beta V segments showed up in productive rearrangements about 87% or about 30% of the time in an earlier analysis of 450 to 750 of the donors. Because HLA typing was unavailable for some donors at each locus, only the typed subset was used in association tests. A later genetic analysis reported fewer N-insertions in productive TCRs among donors in an Asian-associated ancestry cluster than the approximately 670-donor mean. Linkage disequilibrium might explain the correlated functional status among segregating V segments, but an unknown experimental factor could not be excluded. In a later analysis, HLA-associated TCR beta chains were found to be more clonally expanded and to have lower generation probabilities than equally common non-associated chains. Most CMV-associated TCR beta chains appeared to be HLA-restricted in a later analysis, and the HLA associations seemed to be driven largely by CMV exposure. In vitro tests confirmed that a few of the cytomegalovirus-associated TCR beta chains recognize cytomegalovirus antigens.

As regards this clone: Its binding antigen is unknown. No per-base quality is available; no much larger clone lies one base away.

Receptor amplification or capture employed the immunoSEQ multiplex PCR assay. A mixture of 60 forward primers for TCR Vbeta segments and 13 reverse primers for TCR Jbeta segments was used in the multiplex PCR. A multiplex PCR assay on genomic DNA amplified the CDR3 region of rearranged TCR beta genes. The Illumina HiSeq System was used to sequence the amplified TCR beta libraries as 87-base-pair reads. Under the source paper's analysis protocol: In a later analysis, 70 million to 95 million unique TCR beta chains were counted across the roughly 670 repertoires, and roughly 10 million of these chains were shared by at least two donors. Raw reads were error-corrected and collapsed into unique sequences with a nearest-neighbor algorithm that merged closely related sequences to remove PCR and sequencing errors. To assign V, D and J gene segments, CDR3 sequences were aligned to IMGT reference sequences. For a sequence to be retained, a match of at least six nucleotides was required to both a V gene segment and a J gene segment. Rearrangements were classified as productive when the CDR3 lacked stop codons and remained in frame with V and J, and all other rearrangements were classified as non-productive. Following IMGT convention, CDR3 was defined as the stretch from the second conserved V-encoded cysteine up to the conserved J-encoded phenylalanine. Sequences without an unambiguous match to a single V gene segment were excluded from the earlier analysis of about 640 of the donors. In an earlier analysis of several hundred of the donors, a V segment was called functional when productive rearrangements were above 56.7%, and segregating when the standard deviation between donors exceeded 5%. A statistical classification framework was developed to diagnose cytomegalovirus status using the catalog of TCR beta chain sequences. A later analysis assigned V and J genes by comparing TCR nucleotide sequences with IMGT/GENE-DB human TR gene sequences. A later analysis assigned CDR3 sequences and most-parsimonious VDJ recombination scenarios with the TCRdist pipeline. A later analysis defined each TCR beta chain by its CDR3 amino acid sequence plus V-gene family, and excluded reads lacking a unique V-gene family. In a later analysis, a few hundred highly shared, low-generation-probability nucleotide sequences were removed to address suspected cross-contamination and a sequencing artifact. A later analysis calculated a clonal expansion index for each public chain from normalized within-repertoire ranks of inferred template counts. Generation probabilities in a later analysis came from a VDJ recombination model fitted to out-of-frame rearrangements, and those results were checked against IGoR. In a later analysis, TCR-TCR, TCR-HLA and TCR-CMV co-occurrence was scored with hypergeometric tests, and a repertoire-size bias correction was applied to TCR pairs. A later analysis estimated false discovery rates by permuting HLA or CMV assignments 20 times. In a later analysis, co-occurring TCRs were grouped with DBSCAN, and TCRdist sequence similarity was added when clustering was performed within HLA-allele-positive subsets. Co-occurrence clustering excluded repertoires with fewer than 30,000 or more than 120,000 public chains, plus five with anomalous nucleotide sharing. TCRdb retrieved this table from immuneACCESS and kept in-frame rearrangements only. Not all clones are present; in checked studies, unresolved V genes account for under half, and no reason is known for the remainder. V and J calls plus clone size are reproduced from that table; the DNA served to infer D and trimming. The sample includes roughly 140,000 clones, with 80% observed a single time. The top ten hold approximately 5.1% of the sample.

This chain joins TRBV7-2 to TRBJ1-1, with 7 bases aligning to TRBD1. The sequencing input was PBMCs. The TCR was taken from a male donor in good health and CMV-seronegative. CDR3 region: CASSPRTGTLNTEAFF. Read as DNA, the sequence is TGTGCCAGCAGCCCCCGGACAGGAACTTTGAACACTGAAGCTTTCTTT.